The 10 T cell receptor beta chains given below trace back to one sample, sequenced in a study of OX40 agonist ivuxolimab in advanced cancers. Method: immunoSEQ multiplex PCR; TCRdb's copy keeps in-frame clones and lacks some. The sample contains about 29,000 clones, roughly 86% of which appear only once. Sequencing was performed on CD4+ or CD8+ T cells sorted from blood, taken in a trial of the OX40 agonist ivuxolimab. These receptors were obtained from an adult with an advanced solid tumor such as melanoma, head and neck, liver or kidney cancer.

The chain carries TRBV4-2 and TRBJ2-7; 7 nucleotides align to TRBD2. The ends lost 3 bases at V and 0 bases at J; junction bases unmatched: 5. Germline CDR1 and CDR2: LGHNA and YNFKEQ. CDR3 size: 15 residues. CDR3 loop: CASSHWGGSSYEQYF. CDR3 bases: TGTGCCAGCAGCCACTGGGGGGGGAGCTCCTACGAGCAGTACTTC.

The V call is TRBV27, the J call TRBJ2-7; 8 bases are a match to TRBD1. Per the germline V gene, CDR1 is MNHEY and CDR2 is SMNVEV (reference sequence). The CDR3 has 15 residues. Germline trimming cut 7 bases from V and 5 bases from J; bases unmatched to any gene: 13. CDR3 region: CASNTQGVSLHEQYF. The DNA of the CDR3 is TGTGCCAGCAATACACAGGGGGTATCGCTCCACGAGCAGTACTTC.

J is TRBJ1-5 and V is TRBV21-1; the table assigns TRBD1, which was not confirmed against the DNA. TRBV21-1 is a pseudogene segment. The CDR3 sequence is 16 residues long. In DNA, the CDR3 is TGTGCCAGCAGCAAAGTGGCGGGACAGGGGAAACAGCCCCAGCATTTT. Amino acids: CASSKVAGQGKQPQHF.

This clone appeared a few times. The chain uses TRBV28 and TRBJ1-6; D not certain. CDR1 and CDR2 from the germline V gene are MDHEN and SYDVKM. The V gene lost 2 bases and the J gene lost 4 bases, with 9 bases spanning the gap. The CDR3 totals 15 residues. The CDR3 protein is CASSLDAGYNSPLHF. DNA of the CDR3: TGTGCCAGCAGTTTAGACGCGGGGTATAATTCACCCCTCCACTTT.

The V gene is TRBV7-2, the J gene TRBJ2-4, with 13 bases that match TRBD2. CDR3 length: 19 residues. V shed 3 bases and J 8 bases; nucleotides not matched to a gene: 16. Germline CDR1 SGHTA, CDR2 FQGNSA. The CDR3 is CASSFPGLAGWSGGDIQYF. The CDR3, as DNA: TGTGCCAGCAGCTTCCCGGGACTAGCGGGATGGAGCGGAGGGGACATTCAGTACTTC.

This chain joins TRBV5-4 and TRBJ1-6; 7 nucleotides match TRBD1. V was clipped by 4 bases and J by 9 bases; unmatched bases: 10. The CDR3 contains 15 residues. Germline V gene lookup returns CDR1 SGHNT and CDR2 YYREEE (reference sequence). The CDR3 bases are TGTGCCAGCAGCGACCAGACAGGGTTTAGTTCACCCCTCCACTTT. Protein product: CASSDQTGFSSPLHF.

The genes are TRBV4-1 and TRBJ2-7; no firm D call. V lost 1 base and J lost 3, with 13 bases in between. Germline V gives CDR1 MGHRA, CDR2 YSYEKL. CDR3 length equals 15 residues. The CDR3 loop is CASSQGGDPYYEQYF. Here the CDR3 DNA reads TGCGCCAGCAGCCAAGGAGGAGACCCTTACTACGAGCAGTACTTC.

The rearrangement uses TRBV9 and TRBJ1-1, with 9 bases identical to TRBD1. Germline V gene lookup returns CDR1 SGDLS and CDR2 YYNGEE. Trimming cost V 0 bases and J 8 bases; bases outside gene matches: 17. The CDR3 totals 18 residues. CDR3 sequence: CASSVVWVGQGGDPEAFF. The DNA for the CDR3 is TGTGCCAGCAGCGTAGTCTGGGTGGGACAGGGCGGTGACCCGGAAGCTTTCTTT.

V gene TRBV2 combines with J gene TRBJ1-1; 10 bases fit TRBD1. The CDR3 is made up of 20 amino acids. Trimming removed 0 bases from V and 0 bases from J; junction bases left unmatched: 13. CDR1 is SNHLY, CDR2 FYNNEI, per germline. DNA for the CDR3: TGTGCCAGCAGTGAAGCGCTTCGAGGGACAGGGGCGACCATGAACACTGAAGCTTTCTTT. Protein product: CASSEALRGTGATMNTEAFF.

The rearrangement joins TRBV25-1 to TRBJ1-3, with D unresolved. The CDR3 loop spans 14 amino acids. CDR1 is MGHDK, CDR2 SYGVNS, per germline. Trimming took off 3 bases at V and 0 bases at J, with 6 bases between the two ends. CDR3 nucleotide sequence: TGTGCCAGCAGTGATCCCTTCTCTGGAAACACCATATATTTT. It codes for CASSDPFSGNTIYF.